This T cell receptor (beta chain) was retrieved from a study of T cells after yellow fever vaccination. Across the whole study: In the case of low-cell-number fractions, SMART-Seq v4 Ultra Low Input was used for preparation. Whole-study findings and limits: Reappearance after the booster was seen for most primary-vaccination clones, at 95% to 96% CD4 and 70% to 90% CD8.

Synthesis of TCR cDNA relied on 5'RACE template switching, which attached a universal primer site and UMIs. A single record per CDR3 protein comes from TCRdb applying MiXCR to the 5' RACE reads. Of about 300,000 distinct CDR3 sequences listed, around 6.8% were seen once; the top ten hold around 17%. Germline CDR1 DFQATT, CDR2 SNEGSKA (reference sequence). V gave up 3 bases and J gave up 0 bases; unmatched junction bases: 2. CDR3 length equals 13 residues. Details on this clonotype: Its antigen remains unidentified.

The sequenced sample was PBMCs, obtained more than 35 days after the first yellow fever vaccination. The gene calls are TRBV20-1 and TRBJ2-7; 7 nucleotides agree with TRBD2. The source of this sequence is a man aged 18 to 29 who received the YFV17D yellow fever vaccine. CDR3 in amino acids: CSASRGVSYEQYF. The CDR3, as DNA: TGCAGTGCTAGTCGGGGGGTCTCCTACGAGCAGTACTTC.